A selection of T cell receptor beta chains follows, all from one sample in a study of human versus mouse CDR3 diversity and MHC coevolution. Measured with immunoSEQ multiplex PCR; TCRdb has only the in-frame clones, and not every one. The sample yields about 83,000 clones, 85% to 95% seen once. Sequencing input: naive CD4+ T cells from blood. The receptors derive from a person between 25 and 70 years old in good health. CDR3s include the opening cysteine and the closing phenylalanine or tryptophan. The order of the fields is clone size, J gene, D gene, V gene, CDR3 DNA, CDR3 protein. The D gene is left open where the match is weak. Some rows have no size entry. The others give once, few or many, or a class for an expanded clone.

>NA|TRBJ2-1|TRBD2|TRBV2
TGTGCCAGCACTCAAACAACTAGCGGAACCTGGGGGTTCTTC
CASTQTTSGTWGFF
>once|TRBJ2-5|NA|TRBV10-3
TGTGCCATCAGGTACCAACTAGATTCGGAGACCCAGTACTTC
CAIRYQLDSETQYF
>NA|TRBJ2-2|TRBD2|TRBV6-5
TGTGCCAGCTTCGCGGGAGGGATCGGGGAGCTGTTTTTT
CASFAGGIGELFF
>NA|TRBJ2-7|TRBD1|TRBV2
TGTGCCAGCGGACGGGACAGAGCGTACGAGCAGTACTTC
CASGRDRAYEQYF
>NA|TRBJ1-1|NA|TRBV7-9
TGTGCCGGGGGACTGTCGAACACTGAAGCTTTCTTT
CAGGLSNTEAFF
>NA|TRBJ1-1|TRBD1|TRBV18
TGTGCCAGCTCACCAAGAGGACAGGTTAACACTGAAGCTTTCTTT
CASSPRGQVNTEAFF
>NA|TRBJ1-2|TRBD1|TRBV2
TGTGCCAGCAGGCCTGACAGGACAGGGGGCTATGGCTACACCTTC
CASRPDRTGGYGYTF
>few|TRBJ1-3|NA|TRBV6-5
TGTGCCAGCAAGCCCCCACAGAGCTCTGGAAACACCATATATTTT
CASKPPQSSGNTIYF
>NA|TRBJ1-1|TRBD1|TRBV5-1
TGCGCCAGCAGCTCAGAAAACAGGGGAAGAACTGAAGCTTTCTTT
CASSSENRGRTEAFF
>NA|TRBJ2-2|NA|TRBV5-6
TGTGCCAGCAGATTCCGACACAGCACCGGGGAGCTGTTTTTT
CASRFRHSTGELFF
>few|TRBJ1-4|TRBD1|TRBV4-1
TGCGCCAGCAGCCAAGTAATTCGAGGACAGGGGAATGAAAAACTGTTTTTT
CASSQVIRGQGNEKLFF
>few|TRBJ1-3|NA|TRBV10-3
TGTGCCATCAGTGAAATCGTAGGAAACACCATATATTTT
CAISEIVGNTIYF
>NA|TRBJ2-2|NA|TRBV5-1
TGCGCCAGCAGCTTGTCGTACGGGACTACCGGGGAGCTGTTTTTT
CASSLSYGTTGELFF
>NA|TRBJ1-6|TRBD1|TRBV19
TGTGCCAGTGCCGGGACAGGGAATTCACCCCTCCACTTT
CASAGTGNSPLHF
>NA|TRBJ1-2|NA|TRBV25-1
TGTGCCAGCAGCCTCTCGGGAAGGCTACACTATGGCTACACCTTC
CASSLSGRLHYGYTF
>NA|TRBJ2-7|TRBD1|TRBV6-1
TGTGCCAGCAGTGAAGCCGCGACAGGGGTGTACGAGCAGTACTTC
CASSEAATGVYEQYF
>NA|TRBJ1-3|NA|TRBV12-2
TGTGCAAGTCCCCGGTCCCCCATGAGCTCTGGAAACACCATATATTTT
CASPRSPMSSGNTIYF
>NA|TRBJ2-7|TRBD1|TRBV19
TGTGCCACAAAACTTGGGGGGGGACAGGGGGTCGAGCAGTACTTC
CATKLGGGQGVEQYF
>NA|TRBJ2-2|NA|TRBV14
TGTGCCAGCAGCCAAGTTTATGTCGGGGAGCTGTTTTTT
CASSQVYVGELFF
>NA|TRBJ2-7|TRBD2|TRBV5-1
TGCGCCAGCAGCGAAAGACTAGCGGGTAGCTCCTACGAGCAGTACTTC
CASSERLAGSSYEQYF
>NA|TRBJ1-6|TRBD1|TRBV28
TGTGCCAGCAGTTCAGGGGGCCCGGGGGATTCACCCCTCCACTTT
CASSSGGPGDSPLHF
>NA|TRBJ1-2|NA|TRBV6-1
TGTGCCAGCAGTGATAACAGGGCCCTCGGCTACACCTTC
CASSDNRALGYTF
>NA|TRBJ1-1|NA|TRBV7-2
TGTGCCAGCAGCTTACCAGGGAAAGACACTGAAGCTTTCTTT
CASSLPGKDTEAFF
>NA|TRBJ1-1|NA|TRBV5-1
TGCGCCAGCAGCTTGTTGGGAGCCGGCCCTAGCGCTGAAGCTTTCTTT
CASSLLGAGPSAEAFF
>once|TRBJ1-1|NA|TRBV9
TGTGCCAGCAGCGTAGAATTGGAGGGAGTCACTGAAGCTTTCTTT
CASSVELEGVTEAFF
>NA|TRBJ2-7|TRBD1|TRBV30
TGTGCCTGGGACGACAGGGTCTCCTACGAGCAGTACTTC
CAWDDRVSYEQYF
>few|TRBJ1-5|NA|TRBV10-3
TGTGCCATCAGTGGACAGAGCAATCAGCCCCAGCATTTT
CAISGQSNQPQHF
>NA|TRBJ1-2|NA|TRBV5-6
TGTGCCAGCAGCTTGCGGGGAGAGGGAAACTATGGCTACACCTTC
CASSLRGEGNYGYTF
>NA|TRBJ2-2|TRBD1|TRBV6-6
TGTGCCACCTCGACAGGGGGCCTGACCGGGGAGCTGTTTTTT
CATSTGGLTGELFF
>NA|TRBJ1-4|TRBD1|TRBV2
TGTGCCAGCAGGGGTGACAGGGTGGTCGAAAAACTGTTTTTT
CASRGDRVVEKLFF
>NA|TRBJ1-2|NA|TRBV6-6
TGTGCCACCAAAACAGCAGGGTTCAGCTATGGCTACACCTTC
CATKTAGFSYGYTF
>NA|TRBJ2-1|TRBD2|TRBV7-2
TGTGCCAGCAGCTTATACGGGGACTACTACAATGAGCAGTTCTTC
CASSLYGDYYNEQFF
>NA|TRBJ2-7|NA|TRBV30
TGTGCCTGGAGTGTAAGGTCGCGGGGAAGATACTACGAGCAGTACTTC
CAWSVRSRGRYYEQYF
>NA|TRBJ1-1|NA|TRBV5-1
TGCGCCAGCAGCTGGCTTCAGACAGGGAACACTGAAGCTTTCTTT
CASSWLQTGNTEAFF
>NA|TRBJ2-7|TRBD2|TRBV4-1
TGCGCCAGCAGAAGACTAGCGGGACCCTTTGGGGTAACCTACGAGCAGTACTTC
CASRRLAGPFGVTYEQYF
>NA|TRBJ2-1|NA|TRBV2
TGTGCCAGTAACCCGACAGGTTATGAGCAGTTCTTC
CASNPTGYEQFF
>NA|TRBJ2-7|NA|TRBV7-9
TGTGCCAGCAGCTTAGTTATCGGGGGGCGAAGGTCTTCCGAGCAGTACTTC
CASSLVIGGRRSSEQYF